The 15 T cell receptor beta chains below were found in one sample sequenced in a study of Graves' ophthalmopathy and Graves' hyperthyroidism. The authors amplified TCR beta CDR3 regions from RNA transcripts. HTBI-primed RT-PCR formed the first round, and a multiplex PCR formed the second. TCRdb processed the multiplex PCR reads anew with MiXCR; each CDR3 protein has one entry. The sample lists about 620,000 distinct CDR3 sequences; about a fifth were seen once. The source material was peripheral blood. The receptors here all came from a woman between 18 and 29 years old with stable Graves' hyperthyroidism. Some clones in this sample may be carry-over from other donors' samples.

This clonotype was recorded a few times. This chain links TRBV30 with TRBJ1-6; TRBD1 agrees at 8 bases. The germline V gene encodes CDR1 GTSNPN and CDR2 SVGIG (reference sequence). The CDR3 runs to 11 residues. The trim removed 4 bases at V and 11 bases at J, leaving 1 base unmatched. Here the CDR3 DNA reads TGTGCCTGGAAGACAGGGGCACCCCTCCACTTT. Protein sequence: CAWKTGAPLHF.

This clonotype was seen ten or more times. A much larger clone sits a single nucleotide away, making a read error possible. This chain uses TRBV2 with TRBJ2-5, with unresolved D. This CDR3 is built from 11 residues. The germline V gene encodes CDR1 SNHLY and CDR2 FYNNEI. The V and J ends lost 8 bases and 1 base respectively, with 5 bases between them. CDR3 in amino acids: CASGPQETQYF. The DNA for the CDR3 is TGTGCCAGCGGCCCCCAAGAGACCCAGTACTTC.

V gene TRBV12-3 or TRBV12-4 combines with J gene TRBJ2-7, with D perhaps TRBD1 (5 bases). This CDR3 is built from 12 residues. V dropped 6 bases and J dropped 3 bases, with 9 bases sitting between them. Written as DNA, the CDR3 is TGTGCCAGCAGAGGGGAATACTACGAGCAGTACTTC. Protein product: CASRGEYYEQYF.

Many counts were recorded for this clonotype. This chain connects TRBV12-3 or TRBV12-4 to TRBJ1-2; TRBD1 aligns across 12 bases. Trimming cost V 6 bases and J 8 bases; bases outside gene matches: 7. This CDR3 comprises 14 residues. CDR3 sequence: CASSPGQGAQGYTF. The CDR3 bases are TGTGCCAGCAGCCCGGGACAGGGGGCGCAAGGCTACACCTTC.

This clonotype has a count of ten or more. CDR3 loop: CASTIGRSSGGYEQYF. DNA for the CDR3: TGCGCCAGCACCATCGGGCGGAGTAGCGGGGGATACGAGCAGTACTTC. The rearrangement joins TRBV5-1 to TRBJ2-7; 9 bases are shared with TRBD2. Germline assignment: CDR1 SGHRS and CDR2 YFSETQ. The CDR3 sequence is 16 residues long. V was clipped by 6 bases and J by 4 bases; unmatched bases: 14.

The chain employs TRBV5-1 and TRBJ2-5; TRBD2 agrees at 9 bases. V lost 0 bases to trimming and J lost 0 bases; unmatched junction nucleotides: 3. The CDR3 extends over 16 amino acids. Germline assignment: CDR1 SGHRS and CDR2 YFSETQ. CDR3 sequence: CASSLGPSGNQETQYF. The CDR3 nucleotides read TGCGCCAGCAGCTTGGGCCCTAGCGGGAACCAAGAGACCCAGTACTTC.

This clonotype was detected ten times or more. The chain carries TRBV29-1 and TRBJ1-2; TRBD1 agrees at 7 bases. After removal of 5 bases from V and 3 bases from J, the junction contained 3 bases not matched to a gene. The CDR3 totals 12 residues. The V gene's germline CDR1 is SQVTM and CDR2 ANQGSEA. The CDR3 bases are TGCAGCGTTCCAGACAGGGACTATGGCTACACCTTC. This sequence encodes CSVPDRDYGYTF.

This clonotype was seen many times. The chain uses TRBV7-3 and TRBJ2-7; D may be TRBD2 (5 bases). Germline V gives CDR1 SGHTA, CDR2 FQGTGA. This CDR3 has 15 residues. Trimming stripped 5 bases from V and 0 bases from J, with 14 bases between. CDR3 coding DNA: TGTGCCAGCAGCCGGGCGGGTAGCCCCTCCTACGAGCAGTACTTC. It codes for CASSRAGSPSYEQYF.

The chain is built from TRBV18 and TRBJ2-7; 11 bases match TRBD1. V shed 2 bases, J shed 4 bases, and the junction held 4 bases outside the gene matches. CDR3 length equals 15 residues. The germline V gene has CDR1 KGHSH and CDR2 LQKENI. The CDR3: CASSPMGQGDYEQYF. The CDR3 DNA reads TGTGCCAGCTCACCAATGGGACAGGGGGATTACGAGCAGTACTTC.

This clonotype was observed at least ten times. CDR3 loop: CSVVGQGAGLGGYTF. Here the CDR3 DNA reads TGCAGCGTGGTCGGGCAGGGGGCGGGTCTTGGTGGCTACACCTTC. V gene TRBV29-1 combines with J gene TRBJ1-2, with 8 bases that match TRBD1. After removal of 6 bases from V and 7 bases from J, the junction contained 16 bases not matched to a gene. Germline CDR1 and CDR2: SQVTM and ANQGSEA. This CDR3 has 15 residues.

This clonotype was detected ten times or more. This chain joins TRBV20-1 and TRBJ1-2; 8 bases line up with TRBD1. Trimming removed 4 bases from V and 7 bases from J; junction bases left unmatched: 11. CDR3 length equals 14 residues. CDR1 and CDR2 (germline): DFQATT, SNEGSKA (reference sequence). The CDR3 DNA sequence: TGCAGTGCTAACCCACAGGGGGAGCGGAGTGGCTACACCTTC. It translates to CSANPQGERSGYTF.

This chain links TRBV20-1 with TRBJ2-7, with D perhaps TRBD2 (6 bases). CDR1 and CDR2 from the germline V gene are DFQATT and SNEGSKA (reference sequence). The V gene lost 0 bases and the J gene lost 0 bases, with 12 bases spanning the gap. The CDR3 extends over 15 amino acids. CDR3 DNA: TGCAGTGCTAGAGATGCGGGGACGTACTCCTACGAGCAGTACTTC. It specifies CSARDAGTYSYEQYF.

This clonotype was observed at least ten times. This rearrangement joins TRBV15 to TRBJ2-7, with a possible D match to TRBD1 (6 bases). V shed 1 base and J shed 0 bases, with 10 bases lying between them. This CDR3 spans 15 amino acids. Germline V lookup: CDR1 LNHNV, CDR2 YYDKDF (reference sequence). This chain's CDR3 is CATSRGRTASYEQYF. DNA for the CDR3: TGTGCCACCAGCAGAGGAAGGACAGCCTCCTACGAGCAGTACTTC.

The chain links TRBV20-1 to TRBJ2-7; 7 bases are a match to TRBD2. The V gene's germline CDR1 is DFQATT and CDR2 SNEGSKA (reference sequence). The V gene end was trimmed by 3 bases and the J gene end by 3 bases; junction bases not matched to a gene: 5. This CDR3 comprises 13 residues. CDR3 in amino acids: CSASLGLLYEQYF. In nucleotides, the CDR3 is TGCAGTGCTAGTTTGGGACTACTCTACGAGCAGTACTTC.

This clonotype showed up many times. CDR3 loop: CAWSAGQGGSEAFF. The CDR3 coding sequence is TGTGCCTGGAGTGCCGGACAGGGAGGGTCTGAAGCTTTCTTT. The V call is TRBV30, the J call TRBJ1-1, with 8 bases identical to TRBD1. The CDR3 consists of 14 residues. CDR1 is GTSNPN and CDR2 is SVGIG in the germline V gene (reference sequence). The V and J ends lost 1 base and 6 bases, in that order; junction bases with no gene match: 7.